This T cell receptor (beta chain) originates from a study of blood T cells in healthy people across ages. For this clonotype: Its specificity is unknown.

The germline CDR1 and CDR2 sequences are PRHDT and FYEKMQ (reference sequence). The trim removed 5 bases at V and 2 bases at J, leaving 9 bases unmatched. The CDR3 extends over 16 amino acids. For the second PCR, which ran for about 7 to 11 cycles, a sample-barcoded 5' primer and a J-beta primer mix were used. TCRdb independently ran MiXCR on the 5' RACE reads; one entry per CDR3 protein. Of just under 750,000 distinct CDR3 sequences listed, about 24% are singletons. General study results and limits: Higher diversity, along with more naive CD4+ cells, distinguished long-lived donors from aged donors.

The J gene is TRBJ2-3, the V gene TRBV13, with 8 bases aligning to TRBD2. Sequenced material: blood. The clonotype comes from a man aged 65 to 85 in good health. CDR3 DNA sequence: TGTGCCAGCAGCCCCGGGGTAGCGGGGATCACAGATACGCAGTATTTT. This gives the protein CASSPGVAGITDTQYF.